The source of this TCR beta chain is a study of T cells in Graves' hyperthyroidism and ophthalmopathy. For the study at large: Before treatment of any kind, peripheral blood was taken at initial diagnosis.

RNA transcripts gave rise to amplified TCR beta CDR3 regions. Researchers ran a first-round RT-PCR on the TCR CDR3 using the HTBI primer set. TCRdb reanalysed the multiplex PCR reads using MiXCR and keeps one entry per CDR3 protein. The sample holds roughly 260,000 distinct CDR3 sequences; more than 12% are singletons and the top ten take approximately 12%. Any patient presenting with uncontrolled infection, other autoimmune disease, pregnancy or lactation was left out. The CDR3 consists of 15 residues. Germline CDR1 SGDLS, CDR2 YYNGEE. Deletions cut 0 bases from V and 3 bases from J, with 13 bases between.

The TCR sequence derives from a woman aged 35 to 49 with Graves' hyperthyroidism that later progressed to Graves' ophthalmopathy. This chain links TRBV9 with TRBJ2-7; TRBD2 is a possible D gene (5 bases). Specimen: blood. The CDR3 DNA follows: TGTGCCAGCAGCGTAGGAGACCCCGAGGGCTACGAGCAGTACTTC. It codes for CASSVGDPEGYEQYF.